The 9 T cell receptor beta chains given below trace back to one sample, sequenced in a study of T cell repertoires in cytomegalovirus infection. From the reads, TCRdb called clonotypes with MiXCR, one entry per CDR3 protein. The table shows 740,000 or so distinct CDR3 sequences, with roughly a third occurring only once. The sequenced sample was PBMCs. The origin of the receptors is a human donor in good health (CMV status not recorded). Some clones in this sample may be carry-over from other donors' samples.

This clonotype has ten or more counts. This rearrangement joins TRBV10-3 to TRBJ2-4; the D gene is possibly TRBD1 (5 bases). The germline V gene encodes CDR1 ENHRY and CDR2 SYGVKD. V was clipped by 0 bases and J by 12 bases, with 12 bases between them. The CDR3 has 13 residues. The CDR3 coding sequence is TGTGCCATCAGTGAGTCGGCAGGGAACGATCAGTACTTC. This translates into CAISESAGNDQYF.

The chain is built from TRBV29-1 and TRBJ2-3, with D possibly TRBD1 on 7 matching bases. The germline V gene encodes CDR1 SQVTM and CDR2 ANQGSEA. There are 16 residues in the CDR3. Trimming removed 7 bases from V and 0 bases from J, with 20 bases in between. The CDR3 sequence: CSGPSGGRTSTDTQYF. The DNA for the CDR3 is TGCAGCGGTCCCTCAGGGGGGAGGACTAGCACAGATACGCAGTATTTT.

This clonotype is a singleton in its sample. V and J are TRBV7-9 and TRBJ1-2; possible D gene TRBD1, 5 bases. The V gene lost 4 bases and the J gene lost 5 bases, with 17 bases spanning the gap. The CDR3 sequence is 15 residues long. Germline V gives CDR1 SEHNR, CDR2 FQNEAQ (reference sequence). CDR3 loop: CASSSSARDGYGYTF. CDR3 DNA: TGTGCCAGCAGCTCCTCGGCCAGGGACGGGTATGGCTACACCTTC.

This clonotype showed up just a few times. The chain couples TRBV7-4 to TRBJ1-5; D is uncertain. The CDR3 has 12 residues. V was pared by 5 bases and J by 6 bases, with 8 bases between. Germline values: CDR1 SGHVT, CDR2 SQSDAQ. Written as DNA, the CDR3 is TGTGCCAGCAGCCTCTGGGCTCAGCCCCAGCATTTT. This encodes CASSLWAQPQHF.

The chain employs TRBV4-2 and TRBJ2-7, with TRBD1 matching 8 bases. The CDR3 is 16 amino acids. In germline, CDR1 is LGHNA, CDR2 YNFKEQ. The ends lost 2 bases at V and 12 bases at J; junction bases unmatched: 18. The CDR3 loop is CASSQPDRGYSYDPYF. Here the CDR3 DNA reads TGTGCCAGCAGCCAACCCGACAGGGGATACTCCTACGATCCGTACTTC.

CDR3 nucleotides: TGTGCCAGCAGCCCATTCGGACAGGGGGCAACTAATGAAAAACTGTTTTTT. Protein: CASSPFGQGATNEKLFF. This rearrangement joins TRBV7-6 to TRBJ1-4, with 10 bases matching TRBD1. The junction had 6 bases not matched to a gene; V was cut back by 5 bases and J by 0 bases. This CDR3 comprises 17 residues. The germline CDR1 and CDR2 sequences are SGHVS and FNYEAQ.

J is TRBJ1-5 and V is TRBV7-9, with no clear D. In germline, CDR1 is SEHNR, CDR2 FQNEAQ (reference sequence). Deletions cut 5 bases from V and 3 bases from J, with 11 bases between. This CDR3 comprises 14 residues. In DNA, the CDR3 is TGTGCCAGCAGCACCACCGAGAACAATCAGCCCCAGCATTTT. Its protein product is CASSTTENNQPQHF.

Note on this clonotype: At one boundary the junction diverges from the germline segment, which might be a read error. DNA for the CDR3: TGCAGTGCTAGGGGACAGCAATCTAGCAATCAGCCCCAGCCTTTT. This translates into CSARGQQSSNQPQPF. This chain links TRBV20-1 with TRBJ1-5; 7 bases are shared with TRBD1. The CDR3 is 15 residues long. Germline CDR1 and CDR2: DFQATT and SNEGSKA (reference sequence).

This clonotype was picked up a small number of times. J is TRBJ2-1 and V is TRBV19; D unresolved. With 1 base removed from V and 1 base from J, the gap between germline ends came to 8 bases. This CDR3 spans 15 amino acids. The germline CDR1 and CDR2 sequences are LNHDA and SQIVND (reference sequence). The CDR3 sequence: CASSIGPVSYNEQFF. The CDR3 coding sequence is TGTGCCAGTAGTATAGGGCCAGTTTCCTACAATGAGCAGTTCTTC. The variable domain in full, completed from reference TRBV19 and TRBJ2-1, reads DGGITQSPKYLFRKEGQNVTLSCEQNLNHDAMYWYRQDPGQGLRLIYYSQIVNDFQKGDIAEGYSVSREKKESFPLTVTSAQKNPTAFYLCASSIGPVSYNEQFFGPGTRLTVL.